This T cell receptor (beta chain) appears in the sequencing data of a study of cytomegalovirus exposure and HLA in healthy donors (dated by TCRdb to 2015 to 2018). General notes on the study: In an earlier analysis of some 610 of the donors, about 270 Gb of sequence data and some 120 million unique TCR beta sequences from 150 million to 200 million T cells were reported. An early release that covered about 600 HLA-typed donors contained approximately 300 gigabases of sequencing data and 85 million to 100 million unique TCR sequences. Of the roughly 390 genotyped donors, approximately 80% fell in the genetic ancestry cluster associated with self-reported Caucasian donors. The aim of the study was to test whether cataloging public T cell receptors could identify signatures of past pathogen exposure. Using immunosequencing, the study profiled T cell repertoires from around 680 subjects and related those repertoires to cytomegalovirus serostatus. Besides the first cohort of 550 to 750 subjects, a separate validation cohort made up of about 120 different subjects was used. To predict cytomegalovirus infection status, the study brought together high-throughput TCR immunosequencing, statistical association of individual TCRs with disease status, and machine learning. A later analysis re-examined previously published TCR beta repertoires from 500 to 700 donors and added high-resolution HLA genotyping to investigate patterns of TCR occurrence. Rather than using new phenotypic data, the later analysis identified candidate immune exposures from TCR beta sequences and from how often those sequences occurred across donors. To decide whether each TCR beta V gene segment behaved as functional or pseudogenic, an earlier analysis of nearly 600 of the donors relied on high-throughput TCR beta sequencing. Donor age, sex, ethnicity and CMV serostatus were compiled alongside the repertoire data. In a later genetic analysis, genome-wide SNP genotypes for about 55% of the roughly 700 donors were used, and that subset was treated as a discovery cohort. All discovery cohort repertoires had been generated on a single sequencing platform. HLA typing included class I and class II loci at four-digit resolution. Typing coverage varied by locus: 629-630 donors for A, B, C, DRB1 and DQB1; some 520 for DQA1; about 590 for DPA1; approximately 450 for DPB1. Several DR-DQ haplotypes were treated as single units for association and clustering because of strong linkage in the cohort. On average, 235,054 unique TCR beta nucleotide sequences were sequenced per donor among fewer than 500 genotyped donors of the cohort, with around 19% of those sequences being non-productive. The research as a whole found: The classifier was reported to diagnose cytomegalovirus status with high specificity and sensitivity in both the original and validation cohorts. Specific HLA alleles were associated with some 15,000 TCR beta sequences at a false discovery rate of 0.05 in a later analysis. A few of the identified cytomegalovirus-associated TCR beta chains were confirmed in vitro to be specific for cytomegalovirus antigens. The 87-base-pair reads could not distinguish some IMGT-functional V segments, including TRBV6-2 and TRBV6-3, so those segments were excluded. A further reported finding was that TCR beta sequences accurately predicted the HLA-A and HLA-B alleles for most subjects in the first cohort. The authors suggested that the approach could potentially be generalized to other disease states and immunological phenotypes. In an earlier analysis of a few hundred of the donors, most TCR beta V segments were observed in productive rearrangements about 90% or about 30% of the time, broadly matching IMGT annotations. In this cohort, only TCR beta chains were sequenced, and detectable features were limited by the absence of alpha or paired-chain data. The earlier analysis of around 600 of the donors excluded roughly 16 rarely observed V segments, including chromosome 9 orphons, because counts were too low. Strong co-occurrence of HLA alleles, especially DR and DQ, made assigning TCR associations to individual alleles difficult. Because some donors lacked HLA typing at each locus, the association tests relied only on the typed subset. In a later analysis, most CMV-associated TCR beta chains were found to appear HLA-restricted, with HLA associations seemingly driven largely by CMV exposure. A cluster of highly shared sequence variants was judged likely to represent a technical artifact of the sequencing pipeline. In a later analysis, several top co-occurrence clusters were reported to appear linked to parvovirus B19, influenza, CMV and Epstein-Barr virus. An association between a missense DCLRE1C variant and V-gene and J-gene trimming of TCR beta chains was found in a later genetic analysis and replicated in an independent cohort. The study gave a list of about 160 TCR beta chains associated with cytomegalovirus. Correlated functional status among segregating V segments might reflect linkage disequilibrium, but an unknown experimental factor could not be ruled out. In a later analysis, HLA-associated TCR beta chains were found to be more clonally expanded and to have lower generation probabilities than equally common non-associated chains. Sequencing depth was assumed to be roughly uniform across donors in the presence/absence analyses, though that assumption may not hold. Most TCR sequences were seen in very few donors, while some public TCRs were found in many individuals. In a later genetic analysis, fewer N-insertions in productive TCRs were reported among donors in an Asian-associated ancestry cluster than the roughly 640-donor mean. In a later analysis, TCR association rates were found to vary across HLA loci, with the most associated TCRs seen for DRB1 alleles and the fewest for HLA-C alleles. The only immune exposure information available for the cohort was CMV serostatus.

Library preparation used the immunoSEQ multiplex PCR assay. The multiplex PCR relied on a mix of 60 forward primers for TCR Vbeta segments and 13 reverse primers for TCR Jbeta segments. The CDR3 region of rearranged TCR beta genes was amplified from genomic DNA by a multiplex PCR assay. Amplified TCR beta libraries were sequenced as 87-base-pair reads on the Illumina HiSeq System. The authors' pipeline ran thus. Across the 666 repertoires, a later analysis counted some 80 million unique TCR beta chains, roughly 11 million of which were shared by at least two donors. A nearest-neighbor algorithm error-corrected the raw reads and collapsed the reads into unique sequences, merging closely related sequences to remove PCR and sequencing errors. Alignment of CDR3 sequences to IMGT reference sequences was used to assign V, D and J gene segments. For a sequence to be retained, a match of at least six nucleotides to both a V gene segment and a J gene segment was required. A rearrangement was called productive if the CDR3 had no stop codons and remained in frame with V and J, and every other rearrangement was called non-productive. CDR3 was defined according to IMGT convention as the region running from the second conserved V-encoded cysteine to the conserved J-encoded phenylalanine. The earlier analysis of about 590 of the donors excluded sequences that lacked an unambiguous match to a single V gene segment. In an earlier analysis of around 590 of the donors, a V segment was called functional when productive rearrangements were above 56.7%, and segregating when the standard deviation between donors exceeded 5%. A statistical classification framework was built to diagnose cytomegalovirus status from the catalog of TCR beta chain sequences. A later analysis assigned V and J genes by comparing TCR nucleotide sequences with IMGT/GENE-DB human TR gene sequences. Using the TCRdist pipeline, a later analysis assigned CDR3 sequences along with most-parsimonious VDJ recombination scenarios. In a later analysis, each TCR beta chain was defined by its CDR3 amino acid sequence together with its V-gene family, and reads lacking a unique V-gene family were excluded. To address suspected cross-contamination and a sequencing artifact, a later analysis removed approximately 590 highly shared, low-generation-probability nucleotide sequences. A later analysis calculated a clonal expansion index for each public chain from normalized within-repertoire ranks of inferred template counts. In a later analysis, generation probabilities were computed using a VDJ recombination model fitted to out-of-frame rearrangements, and the results were checked against IGoR. A later analysis scored TCR-TCR, TCR-HLA and TCR-CMV co-occurrence with hypergeometric tests, applying a repertoire-size bias correction to TCR pairs. In a later analysis, false discovery rates were estimated by permuting HLA or CMV assignments 20 times. In a later analysis, co-occurring TCRs were grouped using DBSCAN, with TCRdist sequence similarity added in when clustering inside HLA-allele-positive subsets. For co-occurrence clustering, repertoires with fewer than 30,000 or more than 120,000 public chains were excluded, along with four to six repertoires with anomalous nucleotide sharing. Drawn from immuneACCESS, this table holds only the in-frame rearrangements with V and J called that TCRdb kept. Clones are partly lost; checked studies trace under half to an unresolved V gene and leave the rest unexplained. The V and J calls and clone size are taken from that table; D and trimming were inferred from the DNA. Here the sample has hundreds of thousands of clones; 82% occur a single time. 6% of the sample is in the top ten clones.

V drops 1 base and J drops 7 bases, leaving 17 bases in between. From the cysteine through the phenylalanine, the CDR3 covers 16 amino acids. The entry retains the CDR3 DNA only, 48 bases that are in frame from base 1. From the germline V gene, CDR1 is LGHNA and CDR2 is YNFKEQ. This clone came up a few times. The target of this receptor is not known. No base-level quality is on record; no much larger clone is a single base apart. The cohort consisted of fewer than 700 healthy bone marrow donors. All cohort members were sampled while nominally healthy, although unrecorded immune exposures were likely present. The donor tested CMV seropositive, placing the donor among the 250 to 350 seropositive members of the cohort. Each donor provided a peripheral blood sample, and peripheral blood mononuclear cells were used for TCR beta sequencing. The Qiagen DNeasy Blood Extraction Kit was used to extract genomic DNA from the blood cell samples.

The chain joins TRBV4-2 to TRBJ1-5; perhaps TRBD1 is the D gene, with 5 bases matching. The sample consisted of PBMCs. The sequence derives from a man between 35 and 55 years old in good health and CMV-seropositive. The nucleotide sequence reads as follows: TGTGCCAGCAGCCAAGGAACTATCTTGGGGGGACAGCCCCAGCATTTT. Its coded protein is CASSQGTILGGQPQHF.